A selection of T cell receptor beta chains follows, all from one sample in a study of monozygotic twins with inflammatory bowel disease. TCRdb processed the 5' RACE reads again and assigns one entry to each CDR3 protein, with no DNA. The sample totals 120,000 to 150,000 distinct CDR3 sequences. The sample consisted of blood. These receptors all come from a human donor with ulcerative colitis or Crohn's disease, or a healthy co-twin of an affected twin (not recorded which). Both conserved end residues are part of each CDR3. The order of the fields is J gene, V gene, CDR3 protein.

TRBJ2-1	TRBV5-1	CASYDRAYYNEQFF
TRBJ2-3	TRBV5-1	CASSLTQGGTDTQYF
TRBJ1-2	TRBV7-8	CASSIDRARGYTF
TRBJ2-2	TRBV3-1	CASSQDRRRGRQTTGELFF
TRBJ1-1	TRBV28	CASRTQGVEAFF
TRBJ1-2	TRBV6-5	CASKLGIFYGYTF
TRBJ2-7	TRBV20-1	CSATGQGAHEQYF
TRBJ2-7	TRBV20-1	CSARIRVKAYEQYF
TRBJ2-7	TRBV27	CASSLSGQGAAYEQYF
TRBJ2-1	TRBV27	CASSLYVRGAFYNEQFF
TRBJ2-3	TRBV7-2	CASILTTESTDTQYF
TRBJ1-1	TRBV28	CASSDPSRTEAFF
TRBJ2-3	TRBV6-2/TRBV6-3	CASSRRGARSKDTQYF
TRBJ1-3	TRBV20-1	CSARAQGSGNTIYF
TRBJ2-2	TRBV19	CASSIDLGGKHTGELFF
TRBJ2-3	TRBV4-3	CASSQVLGTDTQYF
TRBJ2-5	TRBV5-4	CASMAQDGETQYF
TRBJ1-2	TRBV10-3	CAISELGAGLYGYTF
TRBJ1-3	TRBV12-3/TRBV12-4	CASSPWTGGNTIYF
TRBJ2-3	TRBV11-2	CASSSWAVNTDTQYF
TRBJ1-2	TRBV7-2	CASSLGPELYGYTF
TRBJ2-3	TRBV12-3/TRBV12-4	CASSLGLAETDTQYF
TRBJ2-1	TRBV4-3	CASSQDEGIRYNEQFF
TRBJ1-5	TRBV3-1	CASSPLREVQPQHF
TRBJ1-1	TRBV3-1	CASSQESRLMNTEAFF
TRBJ2-3	TRBV5-1	CASSLDLSTDTQYF